This TCR beta chain was captured by sequencing in a study of blood T cell repertoires in COVID-19 (dated by TCRdb to the early 2020s). Study-level background: Samples from collaborators originated in the United States, Italy and Spain and spanned both the acute and convalescent phases of COVID-19. Subjects who had been exposed to COVID-19, were actively infected with it, or had recovered from it provided the deeply sampled blood TCRbeta repertoires that made up the dataset. A freely available public database, intended as a resource for researchers studying the immune response to SARS-CoV-2, is where the repertoires were released. The prospective study material was composed of cDNA or gDNA derived from T cells, B-cell-depleted T cells, or PBMCs. Samples came from the ongoing ImmuneRACE study (first 160 participants) plus 1,254 subjects from 6 global collaborators. Where available, HLA class I and class II types were taken from metadata supplied by the sample provider and were not determined by assay-based typing. The sample metadata nearly always contained a de-identified subject ID, COVID-19 status, age in years and sex. General findings and caveats noted by the study authors: The quantity of clinical and demographic metadata differed by source and by participant and was supplied without curation.

Between the V and J ends, shortened by 0 bases and 0 bases respectively, the junction contains 10 bases. Via the germline V gene, CDR1 is MNHEY and CDR2 SVGEGT. Spanning cysteine to phenylalanine, the CDR3 consists of 16 amino acids. Here the CDR3 DNA is all that survives: 48 bases in frame from base 1. This clone was counted once. It has no known antigen specificity. Base qualities are not at hand, and no much larger clone is one base apart. TCRbeta CDR3 regions were amplified from genomic DNA by means of the immunoSEQ Assay, a bias-controlled multiplex PCR. In the source study's methods: Nucleated cell counts per sample were estimated from amplification of reference gene primers within the assay. To quantify the absolute abundance of each unique TCRbeta CDR3 rearrangement, sequence reads were collapsed and filtered. For each sample, productive Simpson clonality was calculated as the square root of Simpson's diversity index over productive rearrangements. The table was pulled from immuneACCESS by TCRdb, which kept in-frame rearrangements only. Such tables lose some clones; where checked, under half of the loss comes from unresolved V genes, and the rest has no known cause. That table furnishes V, J and clone size, whereas the DNA furnished D and trimming. This sample lists 210,000 or so clones; 84% were detected once. The ten largest account for roughly 7.6% of the sample.

One collaborating source in Seattle enrolled patients during active infection and followed them longitudinally through the course of disease. Each collaborating institution followed its own protocols to collect whole blood in K2EDTA tubes. For TCRbeta analysis, collaborators shipped samples in one of three forms: frozen whole blood, isolated PBMCs, or DNA extracted from either of those sample types. This chain is built from TRBV6-2 or TRBV6-3 and TRBJ2-3; the D gene cannot be named for sure. The sequenced sample consisted of peripheral blood. The source is a woman over 75 with COVID-19, enrolled during active disease. The CDR3 protein: CASSYSRSSSTDTQYF. At the DNA level, the sequence is TGTGCCAGCAGTTACTCGAGGAGTTCTAGCACAGATACGCAGTATTTT.